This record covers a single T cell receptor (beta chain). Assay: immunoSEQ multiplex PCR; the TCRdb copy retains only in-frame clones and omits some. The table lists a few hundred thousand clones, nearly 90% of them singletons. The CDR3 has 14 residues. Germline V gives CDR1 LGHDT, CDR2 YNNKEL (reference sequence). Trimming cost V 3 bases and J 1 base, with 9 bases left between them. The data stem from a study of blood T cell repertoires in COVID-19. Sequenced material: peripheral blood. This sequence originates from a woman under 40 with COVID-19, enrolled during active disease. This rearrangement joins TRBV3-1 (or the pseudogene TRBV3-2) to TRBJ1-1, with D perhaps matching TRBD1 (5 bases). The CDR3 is CASSHKTENTEAFF. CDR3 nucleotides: TGTGCCAGCAGCCACAAGACAGAGAACACTGAAGCTTTCTTT.